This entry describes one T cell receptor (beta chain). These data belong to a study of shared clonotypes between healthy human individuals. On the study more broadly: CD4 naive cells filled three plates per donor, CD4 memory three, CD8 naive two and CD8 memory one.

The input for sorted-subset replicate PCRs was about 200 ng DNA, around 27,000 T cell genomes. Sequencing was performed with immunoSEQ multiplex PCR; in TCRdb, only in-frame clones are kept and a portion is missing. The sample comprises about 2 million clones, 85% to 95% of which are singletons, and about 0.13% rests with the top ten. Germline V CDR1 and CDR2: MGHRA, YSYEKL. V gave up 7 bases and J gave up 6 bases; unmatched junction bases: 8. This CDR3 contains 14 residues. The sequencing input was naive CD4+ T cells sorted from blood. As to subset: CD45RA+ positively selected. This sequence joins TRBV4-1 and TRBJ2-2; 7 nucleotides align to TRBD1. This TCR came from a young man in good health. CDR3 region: CASKGAFLSGELFF. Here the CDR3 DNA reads TGCGCCAGCAAGGGGGCCTTCTTATCCGGGGAGCTGTTTTTT.